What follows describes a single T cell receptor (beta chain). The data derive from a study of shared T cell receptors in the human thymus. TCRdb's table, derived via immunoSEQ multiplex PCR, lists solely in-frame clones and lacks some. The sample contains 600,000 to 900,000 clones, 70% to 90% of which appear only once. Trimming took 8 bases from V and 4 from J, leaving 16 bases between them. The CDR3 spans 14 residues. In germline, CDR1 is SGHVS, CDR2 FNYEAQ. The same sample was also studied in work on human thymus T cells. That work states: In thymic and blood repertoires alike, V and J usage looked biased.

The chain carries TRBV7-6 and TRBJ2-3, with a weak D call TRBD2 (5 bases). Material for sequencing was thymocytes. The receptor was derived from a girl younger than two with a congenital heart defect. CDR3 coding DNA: TGTGCCAGCGCCTTTGGAGGTGCGGCAGATACGCAGTATTTT. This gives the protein CASAFGGAADTQYF.